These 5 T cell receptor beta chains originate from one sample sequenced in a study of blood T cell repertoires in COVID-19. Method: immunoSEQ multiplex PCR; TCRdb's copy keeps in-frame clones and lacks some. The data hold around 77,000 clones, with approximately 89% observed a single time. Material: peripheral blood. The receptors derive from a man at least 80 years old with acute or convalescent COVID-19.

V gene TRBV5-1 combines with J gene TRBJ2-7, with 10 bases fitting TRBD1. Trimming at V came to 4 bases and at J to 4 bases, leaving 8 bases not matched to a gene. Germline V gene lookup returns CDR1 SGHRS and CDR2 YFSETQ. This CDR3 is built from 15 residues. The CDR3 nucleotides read TGCGCCAGCAGCCCGGAGACAGGGGGCAGATACGAGCAGTACTTC. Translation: CASSPETGGRYEQYF.

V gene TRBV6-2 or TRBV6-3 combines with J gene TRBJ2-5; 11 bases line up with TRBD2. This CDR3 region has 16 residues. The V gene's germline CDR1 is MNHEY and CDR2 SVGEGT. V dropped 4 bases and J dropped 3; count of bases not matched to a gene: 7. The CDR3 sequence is CASSFGPGLAEETQYF. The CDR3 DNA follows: TGTGCCAGCAGTTTCGGGCCGGGACTAGCGGAAGAGACCCAGTACTTC.

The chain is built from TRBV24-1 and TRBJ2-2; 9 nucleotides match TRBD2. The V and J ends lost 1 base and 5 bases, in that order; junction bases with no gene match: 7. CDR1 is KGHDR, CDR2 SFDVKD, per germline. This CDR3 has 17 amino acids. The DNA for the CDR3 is TGTGCCACCAGTGATTTCAGAGCGGGGGGAGTTACCGGGGAGCTGTTTTTT. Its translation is CATSDFRAGGVTGELFF.

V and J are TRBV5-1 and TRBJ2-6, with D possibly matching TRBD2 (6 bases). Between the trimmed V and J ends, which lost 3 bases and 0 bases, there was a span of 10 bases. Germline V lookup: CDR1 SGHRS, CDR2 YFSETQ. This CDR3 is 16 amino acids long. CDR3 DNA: TGCGCCAGCAGCTGGGGACTCAACTCTGGGGCCAACGTCCTGACTTTC. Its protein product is CASSWGLNSGANVLTF.

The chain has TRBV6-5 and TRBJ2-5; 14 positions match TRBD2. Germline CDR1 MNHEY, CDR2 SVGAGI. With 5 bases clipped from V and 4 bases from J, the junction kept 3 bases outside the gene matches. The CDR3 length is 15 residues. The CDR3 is CASSRLAGGRETQYF. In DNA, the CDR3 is TGTGCCAGCAGTAGACTAGCGGGAGGGAGAGAGACCCAGTACTTC.